These 16 T cell receptor beta chains originate from one sample sequenced in a study of blood T cell repertoires in COVID-19. This table comes from immunoSEQ multiplex PCR, and its TCRdb copy is limited to in-frame clones, with some not included. The table records about 320,000 clones, about 85% of them present only once. Sequencing used PBMCs or T cells enriched from blood (not recorded which). These receptors were taken from a woman in her 30s who had been exposed to COVID-19.

The rearrangement joins TRBV7-9 to TRBJ2-1; possibly TRBD1 for D (6 bases). With 4 bases removed from V and 0 bases from J, the gap between germline ends came to 13 bases. This CDR3 has 16 amino acids. Germline V gene sequence: CDR1 SEHNR, CDR2 FQNEAQ (reference sequence). CDR3 sequence: CASSSTTGNSYNEQFF. The CDR3 coding sequence is TGTGCCAGCAGCTCCACTACAGGGAACTCCTACAATGAGCAGTTCTTC.

The gene calls are TRBV5-6 and TRBJ2-3; possibly TRBD2 for D (5 bases). CDR3 length: 15 amino acids. Germline V lookup: CDR1 SGHDT, CDR2 YYEEEE. V was shortened by 3 bases and J by 0 bases, with 11 bases between the two germline ends. For the CDR3, the DNA is TGTGCCAGCAGCTCCCTCCGAGGGAGCACAGATACGCAGTATTTT. Its translation: CASSSLRGSTDTQYF. The full variable domain, completed using reference TRBV5-6 and TRBJ2-3, is DAGVTQSPTHLIKTRGQQVTLRCSPKSGHDTVSWYQQALGQGPQFIFQYYEEEERQRGNFPDRFSGHQFPNYSSELNVNALLLGDSALYLCASSSLRGSTDTQYFGPGTRLTVL.

The genes are TRBV28 and TRBJ2-5; a weak D match, TRBD1 (5 bases). In germline, CDR1 is MDHEN, CDR2 SYDVKM. The CDR3 spans 14 residues. Trimming stripped 6 bases from V and 4 bases from J, with 15 bases between. This chain's CDR3 is CASRPFRETETQYF. CDR3 DNA sequence: TGTGCCAGCAGGCCCTTCAGGGAAACAGAGACCCAGTACTTC.

V is TRBV13 and J is TRBJ2-7; 7 bases are a match to TRBD1. This CDR3 is 15 amino acids long. The V segment lost 6 bases and the J segment 5 bases; nucleotides outside the gene matches: 13. Germline assignment: CDR1 PRHDT and CDR2 FYEKMQ (reference sequence). The CDR3 loop is CASRPAGTEAHEQYF. For the CDR3, the DNA is TGTGCCAGCAGACCTGCCGGGACAGAGGCCCACGAGCAGTACTTC.

This clone was recorded a few times. This chain connects TRBV5-1 to TRBJ2-7; weak D call: TRBD2 (6 bases). Trimming removed 2 bases at V and 1 base at J, with 7 bases between. Germline CDR1 reads SGHRS; CDR2 reads YFSETQ. The CDR3 runs 13 residues. CDR3 residues: CASSFSGSYEQYF. The CDR3 nucleotides are TGCGCCAGCAGCTTTAGCGGTTCCTACGAGCAGTACTTC.

This chain joins TRBV19 and TRBJ2-5; possible D gene TRBD2, 5 bases. Trimming took 11 bases from V and 1 from J, leaving 14 bases between them. This CDR3 has 13 residues. Germline CDR1 LNHDA, CDR2 SQIVND (reference sequence). Here the CDR3 reads CASASHVQETQYF. The CDR3 bases are TGTGCCTCCGCTAGCCACGTCCAAGAGACCCAGTACTTC.

Only one count was recorded for this clone. The CDR3 sequence is CASSPQLAGALDTQYF. Here the CDR3 DNA reads TGTGCCAGCAGCCCCCAACTAGCGGGAGCCCTCGATACGCAGTATTTT. V gene TRBV3-1 (or the pseudogene TRBV3-2) combines with J gene TRBJ2-3, with 11 bases lining up with TRBD2. The CDR3 length is 16 residues. Germline V lookup: CDR1 LGHDT, CDR2 YNNKEL (reference sequence). V dropped 4 bases and J dropped 6; count of bases not matched to a gene: 9.

This clone appeared once. The V gene is TRBV29-1, the J gene TRBJ1-4, with D possibly being TRBD1 (6 bases). The CDR3 extends over 11 amino acids. V was shortened by 6 bases and J by 10 bases, with 12 bases between the two germline ends. Germline lookup yields CDR1 SQVTM and CDR2 ANQGSEA. CDR3 protein: CSVLDSRKLFF. The CDR3 DNA sequence: TGCAGCGTCCTGGACAGTCGAAAACTGTTTTTT.

The V and J genes are TRBV3-1 (or the pseudogene TRBV3-2) and TRBJ1-3; no clear D gene. From germline, CDR1 is LGHDT and CDR2 YNNKEL (reference sequence). Between the trimmed V and J ends, which lost 0 bases and 8 bases, there was a span of 14 bases. The CDR3 has 15 amino acids. CDR3 loop: CASSQDLLAWDTIYF. CDR3 sequence (DNA): TGTGCCAGCAGCCAAGATCTGTTAGCTTGGGACACCATATATTTT.

The rearrangement joins TRBV27 to TRBJ1-1, with unresolved D. From germline, CDR1 is MNHEY and CDR2 SMNVEV (reference sequence). V lost 4 bases and J 0 bases, leaving 9 bases between the germline ends. This CDR3 contains 14 residues. The chain's CDR3 is CASSSPEMNTEAFF. The DNA of the CDR3 is TGTGCCAGCAGTTCGCCGGAGATGAACACTGAAGCTTTCTTT.

This clone has only one observation. This chain uses TRBV10-2 with TRBJ2-2; possible D gene TRBD2, 5 bases. The CDR3 has 15 residues. The germline V gene encodes CDR1 WSHSY and CDR2 SAAADI. Between the trimmed V and J ends, which lost 7 bases and 3 bases, there was a span of 15 bases. The CDR3 here is CASTLGVRYTGELFF. The CDR3 region has the DNA TGCGCCAGCACCCTGGGAGTTCGCTACACCGGGGAGCTGTTTTTT.

The gene calls are TRBV28 and TRBJ2-3; 8 nucleotides align to TRBD2. Losses at the gene ends were 3 bases for V and 2 bases for J; bases not matched to a gene: 4. CDR1 and CDR2 (germline): MDHEN, SYDVKM. The CDR3 length is 15 residues. The CDR3 DNA is TGTGCCAGCAGTTTGTCGGGAGGGTACACAGATACGCAGTATTTT. Its protein product is CASSLSGGYTDTQYF.

The genes are TRBV4-3 and TRBJ1-2; D possibly corresponds to TRBD1 (5 bases). The CDR3 has 15 residues. Trimming took off 0 bases at V and 4 bases at J, with 12 bases between the two ends. Germline V lookup: CDR1 LGHNA, CDR2 YSLEER. CDR3 nucleotide sequence: TGCGCCAGCAGCCAAGATGTGGGCGGGGGCTATGGCTACACCTTC. It encodes CASSQDVGGGYGYTF.

The J gene is TRBJ2-3, the V gene TRBV9; the match to TRBD2 covers 8 bases. This CDR3 has 16 residues. Germline V lookup: CDR1 SGDLS, CDR2 YYNGEE. V was clipped by 4 bases and J by 5 bases; unmatched bases: 12. CDR3 sequence reads: CASSPGVGGAGDTQYF. In DNA, the CDR3 is TGTGCCAGCAGCCCCGGGGTCGGGGGGGCAGGAGATACGCAGTATTTT.

The chain recombines TRBV5-8 with TRBJ1-3; D not certain. Germline V gene lookup returns CDR1 SGHTS and CDR2 YDEGEE. CDR3 length: 17 amino acids. V was pared by 2 bases and J by 0 bases, with 15 bases between. The CDR3 reads CASSFTEPFSSGNTIYF. The CDR3 coding sequence is TGTGCCAGCAGCTTCACCGAACCGTTTAGCTCTGGAAACACCATATATTTT.

This chain connects TRBV28 to TRBJ1-1; D may be TRBD1 (6 bases). Per germline, CDR1 MDHEN and CDR2 SYDVKM. This CDR3 contains 15 residues. V lost 1 base, J lost 8 bases, and 17 bases lay in between. Written as DNA, the CDR3 is TGTGCCAGCAGTTTATTAGCCCTAGGACAGCTAGAAGCTTTCTTT. Its translation: CASSLLALGQLEAFF.